The 20 T cell receptor beta chains in this list originate from one sample, sequenced in a study of coeliac disease. Some clones are missing from TCRdb's copy, which holds only in-frame ones; the method was immunoSEQ multiplex PCR. The data show thousands of clones, with 67% seen just once and around 20% held by the top ten. Sequenced material: lamina propria lymphocytes from the gut. These receptors came from an older woman with celiac disease.

This clone was detected a few times. This chain joins TRBV30 and TRBJ1-5; possible D gene TRBD1, 5 bases. Trimming removed 1 base at V and 6 bases at J, with 10 bases between. Germline loops: CDR1 GTSNPN, CDR2 SVGIG (reference sequence). This CDR3 spans 13 amino acids. This chain's CDR3 is CAWSGGDGQPQHF. DNA of the CDR3: TGTGCCTGGAGTGGGGGGGACGGTCAGCCCCAGCATTTT.

The V and J genes are TRBV5-4 and TRBJ2-2; D unresolved. The germline V gene has CDR1 SGHNT and CDR2 YYREEE (reference sequence). The germline V and J ends were trimmed by 4 bases and 3 bases, with 7 bases remaining between them. The CDR3 contains 13 residues. The CDR3 bases are TGTGCCAGCAGCCTCCAGGACACCGGGGAGCTGTTTTTT. Protein: CASSLQDTGELFF. The whole variable domain, filled in from reference TRBV5-4 and TRBJ2-2, reads ETGVTQSPTHLIKTRGQQVTLRCSSQSGHNTVSWYQQALGQGPQFIFQYYREEENGRGNFPPRFSGLQFPNYSSELNVNALELDDSALYLCASSLQDTGELFFGEGSRLTVL.

The rearrangement joins TRBV6-5 to TRBJ1-5, with D tentatively TRBD1 (5 bases). CDR3 size: 14 residues. Trimming cost V 7 bases and J 3 bases, with 13 bases left between them. Germline loops: CDR1 MNHEY, CDR2 SVGAGI. The CDR3 is CASTLDIPNQPQHF. CDR3 nucleotides: TGTGCCAGCACCCTGGACATCCCCAATCAGCCCCAGCATTTT.

V gene TRBV28 combines with J gene TRBJ2-7, with a possible D match to TRBD2 (5 bases). V was shortened by 3 bases and J by 7 bases, with 22 bases between the two germline ends. The V gene's germline CDR1 is MDHEN and CDR2 SYDVKM. The CDR3 runs 16 residues. This CDR3 reads CASSFSGKQVLGEQYF. The DNA for the CDR3 is TGTGCCAGCAGTTTCTCGGGGAAGCAGGTTCTTGGGGAGCAGTACTTC.

The V call is TRBV7-9, the J call TRBJ2-4, with 9 bases identical to TRBD1. The CDR3 is 17 residues long. Germline trimming cut 0 bases from V and 6 bases from J; bases unmatched to any gene: 9. CDR1 is SEHNR and CDR2 is FQNEAQ in the germline V gene (reference sequence). The CDR3 nucleotides are TGTGCCAGCAGCTTAGCGGGACAGGGTGGTAGAGGAAACATTCAGTACTTC. Its translation is CASSLAGQGGRGNIQYF.

V gene TRBV11-2 combines with J gene TRBJ1-4; weak D call: TRBD1 (5 bases). In germline, CDR1 is SGHAT, CDR2 FQNNGV. The length of the CDR3 is 15 residues. Trimming shortened V by 5 bases and J by 7 bases, and 17 bases separated the two germline ends. This CDR3 is CASSRNRNWGEKLFF. The CDR3 bases are TGTGCCAGCAGCCGTAACAGGAATTGGGGTGAAAAACTGTTTTTT.

This clone turned up a few times. The rearrangement joins TRBV4-3 to TRBJ2-3; 7 nucleotides match TRBD1. Germline values: CDR1 LGHNA, CDR2 YSLEER. V dropped 0 bases and J dropped 2; count of bases not matched to a gene: 8. The CDR3 consists of 17 residues. This chain's CDR3 is CASSQDTGTALTDTQYF. CDR3 DNA: TGCGCCAGCAGCCAAGATACCGGGACAGCCCTCACAGATACGCAGTATTTT.

The chain has TRBV6-5 and TRBJ2-7; D unclear. Trimming took 6 bases from V and 3 from J, leaving 15 bases between them. The germline gives CDR1 MNHEY, CDR2 SVGAGI. The CDR3 loop spans 14 amino acids. The CDR3 is CASRLTGPSYEQYF. The CDR3 region has the DNA TGTGCCAGCAGACTTACGGGTCCTAGCTACGAGCAGTACTTC.

The chain couples TRBV5-1 to TRBJ1-5; 10 bases agree with TRBD1. From germline, CDR1 is SGHRS and CDR2 YFSETQ. The ends lost 4 bases at V and 7 bases at J; junction bases unmatched: 5. CDR3 size: 14 residues. CDR3 loop: CASSLTTGGQPQHF. The CDR3 DNA is TGCGCCAGCAGCCTGACGACAGGGGGCCAGCCCCAGCATTTT.

This rearrangement joins TRBV27 to TRBJ1-2, with unresolved D. The CDR3 consists of 14 residues. V lost 7 bases, J lost 3 bases, and 15 bases lay in between. Germline CDR1 and CDR2: MNHEY and SMNVEV (reference sequence). In nucleotides, the CDR3 is TGTGCCAGCACCCCGAACCCAGGCCACTATGGCTACACCTTC. Its translation is CASTPNPGHYGYTF.

V and J are TRBV6-5 and TRBJ2-5; unclear D gene. The V end was cut by 6 bases, the J end by 4 bases, with 9 bases between. The CDR3 consists of 12 residues. Germline V gives CDR1 MNHEY, CDR2 SVGAGI. CDR3 DNA sequence: TGTGCCAGCAGCCTTAGCCCAGAGACCCAGTACTTC. Protein product: CASSLSPETQYF.

This clone came up a few times. The CDR3 DNA follows: TGCGCCAGCTCCGGCTCCTATAATTCACCCCTCCACTTT. It is translated as CASSGSYNSPLHF. This chain uses TRBV5-1 with TRBJ1-6; no clear D gene. Germline assignment: CDR1 SGHRS and CDR2 YFSETQ. The V end was cut by 7 bases, the J end by 0 bases, with 5 bases between. The CDR3 covers 13 residues.

The V call is TRBV28, the J call TRBJ1-1; D ambiguous. V lost 6 bases to trimming and J lost 7 bases, with 21 bases between them. Germline loops: CDR1 MDHEN, CDR2 SYDVKM. The CDR3 has 15 residues. The CDR3 loop is CASSQLTYDRDEAFF. CDR3 in DNA: TGTGCCAGCAGCCAACTGACTTATGATCGGGATGAAGCTTTCTTT.

The gene calls are TRBV28 and TRBJ1-4, with a tentative D call TRBD1 (6 bases). V was trimmed by 5 bases and J by 10 bases, leaving 14 bases between them. The CDR3 contains 13 residues. Looked up from germline, CDR1 is MDHEN and CDR2 is SYDVKM. The CDR3 region is CASSLGGGRKLFF. The DNA of the CDR3 is TGTGCCAGCAGTCTAGGGGGGGGCCGAAAACTGTTTTTT.

The chain carries TRBV28 and TRBJ2-2; 9 bases line up with TRBD1. This CDR3 is built from 18 residues. With V trimmed by 5 bases and J by 6 bases, 16 bases remained unmatched. Germline CDR1 and CDR2: MDHEN and SYDVKM. The CDR3 protein is CASSHPWDRAGSPGELFF. The CDR3 DNA is TGTGCCAGCAGTCACCCCTGGGACAGGGCTGGATCTCCCGGGGAGCTGTTTTTT.

This clone was seen more than once but under ten times. The chain carries TRBV7-9 and TRBJ2-5, with D maybe TRBD1 (5 bases). Trimming pared 3 bases from V and 3 bases from J, leaving 23 bases between. CDR3 length: 18 amino acids. The germline gives CDR1 SEHNR, CDR2 FQNEAQ (reference sequence). The CDR3 reads CASSFIAPRTDTKETQYF. In nucleotides, the CDR3 is TGTGCCAGCAGCTTTATCGCGCCTCGGACGGACACCAAAGAGACCCAGTACTTC. Complete variable domain (other parts from reference TRBV7-9 and TRBJ2-5): DTGVSQNPRHKITKRGQNVTFRCDPISEHNRLYWYRQTLGQGPEFLTYFQNEAQLEKSRLLSDRFSAERPKGSFSTLEIQRTEQGDSAMYLCASSFIAPRTDTKETQYFGPGTRLLVL.

V gene TRBV28 combines with J gene TRBJ1-5; TRBD1 matches at 9 bases. Looked up from germline, CDR1 is MDHEN and CDR2 is SYDVKM. This CDR3 is built from 15 residues. Germline trimming cut 8 bases from V and 4 bases from J; bases unmatched to any gene: 9. In nucleotides, the CDR3 is TGTGCCAGCCTAGGACAGGGGATAGGAAATCAGCCCCAGCATTTT. Protein product: CASLGQGIGNQPQHF.

The rearrangement links TRBV7-2 to TRBJ2-5; D possibly corresponds to TRBD1 (6 bases). The V end lost 3 bases, the J end lost 0 bases, and 14 bases lay between the germline ends. This CDR3 region has 16 residues. Germline lookup yields CDR1 SGHTA and CDR2 FQGNSA. CDR3 coding DNA: TGTGCCAGCAGCTTTCAGAGGGGGAAGTACCAAGAGACCCAGTACTTC. This translates into CASSFQRGKYQETQYF.

This clone was seen more than once but under ten times. The rearrangement links TRBV4-1 to TRBJ2-3; 7 bases fit TRBD2. The CDR3 totals 19 residues. V lost 0 bases, J lost 2 bases, and 14 bases stayed unmatched. Germline loops: CDR1 MGHRA, CDR2 YSYEKL. CDR3 in amino acids: CASSQDFGRGTRNTDTQYF. In DNA, the CDR3 is TGCGCCAGCAGCCAAGATTTCGGGCGGGGGACCCGAAACACAGATACGCAGTATTTT.

This chain joins TRBV7-9 and TRBJ2-3; D is unclear. Trimming shortened V by 1 base and J by 4 bases, and 12 bases separated the two germline ends. The CDR3 sequence is 15 residues long. Per the germline V gene, CDR1 is SEHNR and CDR2 is FQNEAQ (reference sequence). The CDR3 sequence is CASSLDATIADTQYF. In DNA form, the CDR3 reads TGTGCCAGCAGCTTAGATGCCACTATCGCAGATACGCAGTATTTT.